A selection of T cell receptor beta chains follows, all from one sample in a study of shared clonotypes between healthy human individuals. Repertoires were generated with immunoSEQ multiplex PCR, while TCRdb's copy carries only in-frame clones and drops some. The table has 1.5 million to 2.5 million clones, about 95% seen once. Sequenced: naive CD8+ T cells sorted from blood. The source of these receptors is a man younger than 30 in good health. Each CDR3 is given with its conserved first and last residue. A D gene is named only where the DNA matches it firmly. Clone size is shown for a subset of rows, as once, few, many or a class of expanded clone.

v_gene	abundance	j_gene	d_gene	CDR3aa	CDR3nt
TRBV5-5	-	TRBJ2-7	-	CASSSGVDGFLYEQYF	TGTGCCAGCAGCTCTGGTGTGGACGGATTTTTGTACGAGCAGTACTTC
TRBV5-6	-	TRBJ2-3	-	CASSLGGYTQYF	TGTGCCAGCAGCTTGGGGGGATATACGCAGTATTTT
TRBV27	-	TRBJ2-7	-	CASSFGGSYEQYF	TGTGCCAGCAGTTTTGGTGGCTCCTACGAGCAGTACTTC
TRBV2	-	TRBJ1-1	TRBD1	CASSVTISGGWKDTEAFF	TGTGCCAGCAGTGTTACCATTTCAGGGGGTTGGAAGGACACTGAAGCTTTCTTT
TRBV29-1	-	TRBJ1-1	-	CSVELGSGTEAFF	TGCAGCGTTGAACTAGGGTCGGGCACTGAAGCTTTCTTT
TRBV7-7	-	TRBJ2-5	TRBD2	CASSLGAGVTPKETQYF	TGTGCTAGCAGCTTAGGAGCGGGAGTCACACCGAAAGAGACCCAGTACTTC
TRBV11-2	-	TRBJ1-5	-	CASSLEGPNQPQHF	TGTGCCAGCAGCTTAGAAGGTCCAAATCAGCCCCAGCATTTT
TRBV9	-	TRBJ2-2	-	CASSVGDLGDTGELFF	TGTGCCAGCAGCGTAGGAGATCTGGGTGACACCGGGGAGCTGTTTTTT
TRBV11-2	-	TRBJ2-7	-	CASSLVGGDLGEQYF	TGTGCCAGCAGCTTAGTCGGAGGGGATTTAGGCGAGCAGTACTTC
TRBV28	-	TRBJ2-1	TRBD2	CASSSGTSGIPEQFF	TGTGCCAGCAGCTCAGGGACTAGCGGGATCCCTGAGCAGTTCTTC
TRBV5-1	-	TRBJ2-2	-	CASSLASGLLAGTGELFF	TGCGCCAGCAGCTTGGCCTCCGGACTACTCGCCGGCACCGGGGAGCTGTTTTTT
TRBV28	-	TRBJ1-5	-	CASSSSDQPQHF	TGTGCCAGCAGTTCAAGTGATCAGCCCCAGCATTTT
TRBV6-5	-	TRBJ2-1	-	CASSYGLGDEQFF	TGTGCCAGCAGTTACGGCTTGGGCGATGAGCAGTTCTTC
TRBV12-5	-	TRBJ2-7	TRBD1	CASGPGQGQQYF	TGTGCTAGTGGACCTGGACAGGGTCAGCAGTACTTC
TRBV7-9	-	TRBJ1-5	TRBD1	CASSLVGTGNNQPQHF	TGTGCCAGCAGCTTAGTGGGGACAGGGAACAATCAGCCCCAGCATTTT
TRBV25-1	few	TRBJ1-5	-	CASSEGLSNQPQHF	TGTGCCAGCAGTGAAGGGCTTAGCAATCAGCCCCAGCATTTT
TRBV15	-	TRBJ2-2	TRBD2	CATSRRLAGLQNTGELFF	TGTGCCACCAGCAGACGACTAGCGGGCCTCCAGAACACCGGGGAGCTGTTTTTT
TRBV27	-	TRBJ2-1	TRBD1	CASILMTGDTYNEQFF	TGTGCCAGCATCCTAATGACAGGGGATACCTACAATGAGCAGTTCTTC
TRBV7-8	-	TRBJ2-7	-	CASSRDPDDEQYF	TGTGCCAGCAGCCGCGACCCAGATGACGAGCAGTACTTC
TRBV28	few	TRBJ1-2	-	CASSLRGANYGYTF	TGTGCCAGCAGTTTGAGGGGTGCTAACTATGGCTACACCTTC
TRBV7-6	-	TRBJ2-5	TRBD1	CASSLADRGRGETQYF	TGTGCCAGCAGCTTAGCGGACAGGGGGCGCGGAGAGACCCAGTACTTC
TRBV7-9	-	TRBJ2-3	-	CASSLAWGSGTDTQYF	TGTGCCAGCAGCTTAGCCTGGGGCAGTGGCACAGATACGCAGTATTTT
TRBV9	-	TRBJ2-6	-	CASSVAIKSGANVLTF	TGTGCCAGCAGCGTAGCTATCAAGTCTGGGGCCAACGTCCTGACTTTC
TRBV19	-	TRBJ1-1	-	CASSIGGPGWNTEAFF	TGTGCCAGTAGTATAGGGGGGCCAGGGTGGAACACTGAAGCTTTCTTT
TRBV9	once	TRBJ2-5	TRBD2	CASSLSGGPAETQYF	TGTGCCAGCAGCTTGAGCGGGGGTCCGGCGGAGACCCAGTACTTC
TRBV19	-	TRBJ2-1	-	CASSIFPGGLHEQFF	TGTGCCAGTAGTATTTTTCCCGGGGGCCTCCATGAGCAGTTCTTC
TRBV7-9	-	TRBJ2-2	-	CASSVYSDGELFF	TGTGCCAGCAGCGTTTACAGTGACGGGGAGCTGTTTTTT
TRBV5-6	-	TRBJ2-3	TRBD2	CASSLLAGGDTQYF	TGTGCCAGCAGCTTGTTGGCGGGGGGAGATACGCAGTATTTT
TRBV5-1	once	TRBJ1-1	TRBD1	CASSLDRGYMNTEAFF	TGCGCCAGCAGCTTGGACAGGGGCTATATGAACACTGAAGCTTTCTTT
TRBV4-1	-	TRBJ2-3	-	CASSQEISTDTQYF	TGCGCCAGCAGCCAAGAAATATCCACAGATACGCAGTATTTT
TRBV6-1	-	TRBJ1-4	-	CASSDGGGSYEKLFF	TGTGCCAGCAGTGACGGTGGGGGTTCTTACGAAAAACTGTTTTTT
TRBV29-1	-	TRBJ2-5	TRBD1	CSVEGGQRQETQYF	TGCAGCGTTGAAGGGGGACAGAGGCAAGAGACCCAGTACTTC
TRBV11-2	-	TRBJ2-2	-	CASSLAPSSWGAGELFF	TGTGCCAGCAGCTTAGCTCCTTCTAGCTGGGGAGCCGGGGAGCTGTTTTTT
TRBV27	-	TRBJ2-7	-	CASSASGTYEQYF	TGTGCCAGCAGTGCGTCCGGGACCTACGAGCAGTACTTC
TRBV6-6	-	TRBJ1-1	-	CASRWTIDTEAFF	TGTGCCAGCAGGTGGACGATTGACACTGAAGCTTTCTTT
TRBV4-1	-	TRBJ2-1	TRBD2	CASSQDPPSGWYNEQFF	TGCGCCAGCAGCCAAGATCCCCCTAGCGGGTGGTACAATGAGCAGTTCTTC
TRBV29-1	once	TRBJ1-1	TRBD1	CSVETGAGVNTEAFF	TGCAGCGTTGAGACAGGGGCAGGGGTGAACACTGAAGCTTTCTTT
TRBV9	once	TRBJ2-5	-	CASSVGVEGAGETQYF	TGTGCCAGCAGCGTAGGCGTGGAGGGGGCGGGGGAGACCCAGTACTTC
TRBV15	-	TRBJ1-1	-	CATSSNKNTEAFF	TGTGCCACCAGCTCCAACAAGAACACTGAAGCTTTCTTT
TRBV5-6	-	TRBJ2-3	TRBD2	CASSWGTSWDTQYF	TGTGCCAGCAGCTGGGGGACTAGCTGGGATACGCAGTATTTT
TRBV13	-	TRBJ2-7	-	CASSLGRGYEQYF	TGTGCCAGCAGCTTAGGCCGGGGATACGAGCAGTACTTC
TRBV7-9	-	TRBJ2-4	-	CASSLAGHAKNIQYF	TGTGCCAGCAGCTTAGCAGGGCATGCCAAAAACATTCAGTACTTC
TRBV7-9	-	TRBJ2-3	-	CASSLSADTQYF	TGTGCCAGCAGCTTATCAGCAGATACGCAGTATTTT
TRBV2	-	TRBJ2-3	-	CASSSPFRDSTDTQYF	TGTGCCAGCAGTTCGCCATTCAGAGATAGCACAGATACGCAGTATTTT
TRBV28	-	TRBJ1-1	-	CASSSTPTGPGVGSTEAFF	TGTGCCAGCAGTTCTACCCCCACGGGCCCGGGGGTAGGGAGCACTGAAGCTTTCTTT